This T cell receptor (beta chain) stems from a study of blood T cell repertoires in COVID-19. Study background: The analysed material was cDNA or gDNA that came from T cells, B-cell-depleted T cells, or PBMCs.

Enrolled during active infection, Seattle patients were then followed longitudinally. The sample holds a few counts of this clone. This CDR3 comprises 18 residues. In the original analysis: For nucleated cells, counts were estimated from reference gene primer amplification. Method: immunoSEQ multiplex PCR; TCRdb's copy keeps in-frame clones and lacks some. That table gives V, J and clone size, and the DNA gave D and trimming. The repertoire holds 150,000 to 200,000 clones, with 81% as singletons. The gene calls are TRBV21-1 and TRBJ2-1; TRBD2 is the table's D call and was not checked against the DNA. TRBV21-1 is flagged as a pseudogene. Sequenced material: peripheral blood. The receptor's source is a woman older than 75 with COVID-19, enrolled during active disease. The CDR3 sequence is CASSKQEDGISGGFEQFF. The CDR3 DNA follows: TGTGCCAGCAGCAAACAAGAAGACGGGATTAGCGGGGGTTTTGAGCAGTTCTTC.